This entry concerns a single T cell receptor (beta chain). The data belong to a study of tumor-infiltrating lymphocytes in localized non-small cell lung cancer. Libraries were prepared by immunoSEQ multiplex PCR; TCRdb keeps only in-frame clonotypes and omits some of them. This table holds under 25,000 clones, nearly 70% found once. This clonotype originated in a human donor with non-small cell lung cancer. What was sequenced was lung tumor tissue.

The DNA of the CDR3 is TGTGCCAGCAGCTTAAAGGGGACGACCCAGTACTTC. It translates to CASSLKGTTQYF. The V and J genes are TRBV7-9 and TRBJ2-5, with D perhaps being TRBD1 or TRBD2 (5 bases each). V was shortened by 2 bases and J by 7 bases, with 8 bases between the two germline ends. The germline CDR1 and CDR2 sequences are SEHNR and FQNEAQ (reference sequence). CDR3 size: 12 residues.